This TCR beta chain was identified in a study of blood T cell repertoires in COVID-19. Study-level background: PBMCs, B-cell-depleted T cells, or T cells provided the cDNA or gDNA that made up the material.

Original methodology: Reference gene primer amplification gave estimated nucleated cell counts. The assay was immunoSEQ multiplex PCR, and TCRdb's table has in-frame clones only and misses some. From that table come the V and J calls and clone size; the DNA was used to work out D and trimming. The sample carries more than 150,000 clones, approximately 82% recorded once. Germline CDR1 is SQVTM and CDR2 is ANQGSEA. V gave up 6 bases and J gave up 5 bases, with 19 bases separating them. The CDR3 covers 15 residues. Those enrolled, adults aged roughly 18 to 89 years, came from roughly 23 US areas. Self-reported history from a screening survey and questionnaire set each donor's cohort.

The clonotype was recovered from a woman between 45 and 65 years old who had recovered from COVID-19. Sequencing was done on a sample of PBMCs or T cells enriched from blood (not recorded which). The chain has TRBV29-1 and TRBJ1-4; the D gene is possibly TRBD1 (6 bases). The CDR3 coding sequence is TGCAGCGTAAAAATTACGGGACAAACAAATGAAAAACTGTTTTTT. Amino acids: CSVKITGQTNEKLFF.